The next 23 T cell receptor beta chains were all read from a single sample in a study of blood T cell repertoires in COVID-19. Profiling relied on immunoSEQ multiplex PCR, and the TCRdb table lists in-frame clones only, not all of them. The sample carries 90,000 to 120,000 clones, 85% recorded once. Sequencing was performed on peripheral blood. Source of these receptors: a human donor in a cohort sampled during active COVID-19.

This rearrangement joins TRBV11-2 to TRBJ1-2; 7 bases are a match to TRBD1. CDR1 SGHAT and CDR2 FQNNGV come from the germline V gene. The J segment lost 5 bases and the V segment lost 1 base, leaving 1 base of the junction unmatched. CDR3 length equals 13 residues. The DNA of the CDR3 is TGTGCCAGCAGCTTAGGACAGGGATATGGCTACACCTTC. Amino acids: CASSLGQGYGYTF.

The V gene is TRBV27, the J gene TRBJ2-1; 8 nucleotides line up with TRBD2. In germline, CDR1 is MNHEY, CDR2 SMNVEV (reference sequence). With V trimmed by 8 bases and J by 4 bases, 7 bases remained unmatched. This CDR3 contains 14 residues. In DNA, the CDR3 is TGTGCCAGCGTAAAGAGCGGGAGTTACAATGAGCAGTTCTTC. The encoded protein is CASVKSGSYNEQFF.

The chain's CDR3 is CSVSEGIQPRTDTQYF. The CDR3 DNA follows: TGCAGCGTTTCGGAGGGAATCCAGCCTCGCACAGATACGCAGTATTTT. The chain is built from TRBV29-1 and TRBJ2-3, with a possible D match to TRBD2 (6 bases). The ends were cut back, 5 bases at V and 1 base at J, with 19 bases in the middle. CDR3 length: 16 amino acids. Germline lookup yields CDR1 SQVTM and CDR2 ANQGSEA.

CDR3 DNA sequence: TGCGCCAGCAGACCGTCCGGGACAGGGGTGAACACTGAAGCTTTCTTT. Translating it yields CASRPSGTGVNTEAFF. The chain links TRBV5-1 to TRBJ1-1, with 10 nucleotides matching TRBD1. Looked up from germline, CDR1 is SGHRS and CDR2 is YFSETQ. The CDR3 has 16 amino acids. J lost 0 bases, V lost 5 bases, and 7 bases had no gene match.

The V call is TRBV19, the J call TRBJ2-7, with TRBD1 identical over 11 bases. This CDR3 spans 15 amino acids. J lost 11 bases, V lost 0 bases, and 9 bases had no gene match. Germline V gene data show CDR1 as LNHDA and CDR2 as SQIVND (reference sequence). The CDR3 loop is CASSIDLASGQGEYF. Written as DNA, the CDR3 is TGTGCCAGTAGTATAGATCTGGCCTCGGGACAGGGGGAGTACTTC.

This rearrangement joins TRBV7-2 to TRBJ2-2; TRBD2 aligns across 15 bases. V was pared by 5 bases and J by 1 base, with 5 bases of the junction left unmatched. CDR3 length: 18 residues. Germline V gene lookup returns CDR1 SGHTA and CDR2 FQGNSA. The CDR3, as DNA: TGTGCCAGCAGCCCCCGGACTAGCGGGGGGGTGAACACCGGGGAGCTGTTTTTT. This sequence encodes CASSPRTSGGVNTGELFF.

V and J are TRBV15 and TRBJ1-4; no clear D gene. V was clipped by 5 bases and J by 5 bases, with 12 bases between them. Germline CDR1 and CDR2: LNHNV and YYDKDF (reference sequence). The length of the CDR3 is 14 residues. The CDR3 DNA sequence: TGTGCCACCAGCCTACAGCGGGGAAATGAAAAACTGTTTTTT. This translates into CATSLQRGNEKLFF.

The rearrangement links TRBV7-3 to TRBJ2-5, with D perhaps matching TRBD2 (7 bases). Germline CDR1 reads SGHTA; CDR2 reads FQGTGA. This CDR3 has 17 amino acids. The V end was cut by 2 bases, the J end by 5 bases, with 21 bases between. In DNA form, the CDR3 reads TGTGCCAGCAGCTTAGGACTAGTGCGGGGGCGCGGGGAGACCCAGTACTTC. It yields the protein CASSLGLVRGRGETQYF.

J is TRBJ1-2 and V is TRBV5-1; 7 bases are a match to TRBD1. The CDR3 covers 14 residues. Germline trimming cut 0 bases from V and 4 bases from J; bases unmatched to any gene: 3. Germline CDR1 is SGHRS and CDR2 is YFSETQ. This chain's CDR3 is CASSLVAGGYGYTF. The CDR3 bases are TGCGCCAGCAGCTTGGTTGCAGGGGGCTATGGCTACACCTTC.

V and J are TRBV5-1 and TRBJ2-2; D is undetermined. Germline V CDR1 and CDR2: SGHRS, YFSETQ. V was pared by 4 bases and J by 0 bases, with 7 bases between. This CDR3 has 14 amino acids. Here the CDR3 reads CASSPRTNTGELFF. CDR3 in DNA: TGCGCCAGCAGCCCTAGAACGAACACCGGGGAGCTGTTTTTT.

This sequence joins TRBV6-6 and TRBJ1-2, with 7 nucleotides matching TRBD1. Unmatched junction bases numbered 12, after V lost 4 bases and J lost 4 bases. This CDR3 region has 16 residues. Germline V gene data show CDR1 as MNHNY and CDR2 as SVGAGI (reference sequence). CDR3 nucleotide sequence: TGTGCCAGCAGTTCCGAACACAGGGGTCTAGGCTATGGCTACACCTTC. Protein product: CASSSEHRGLGYGYTF.

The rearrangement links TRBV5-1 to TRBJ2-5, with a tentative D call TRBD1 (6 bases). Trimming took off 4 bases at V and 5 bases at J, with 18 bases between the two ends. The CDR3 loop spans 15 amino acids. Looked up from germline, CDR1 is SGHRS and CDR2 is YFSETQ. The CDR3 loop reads CASSDPSQGRETQYF. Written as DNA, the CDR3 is TGCGCCAGCAGCGATCCTTCACAGGGCAGGGAGACCCAGTACTTC.

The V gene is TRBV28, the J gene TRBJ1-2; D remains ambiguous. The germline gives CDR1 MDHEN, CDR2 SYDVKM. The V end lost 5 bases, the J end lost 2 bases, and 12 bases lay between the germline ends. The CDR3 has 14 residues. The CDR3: CASSPRTVNYGYTF. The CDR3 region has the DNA TGTGCCAGCAGTCCTCGTACGGTAAACTATGGCTACACCTTC.

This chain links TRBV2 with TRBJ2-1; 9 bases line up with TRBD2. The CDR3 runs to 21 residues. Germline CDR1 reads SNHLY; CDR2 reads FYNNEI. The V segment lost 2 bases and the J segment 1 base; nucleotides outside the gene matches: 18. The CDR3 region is CASSELTGGAGGRFSYNEQFF. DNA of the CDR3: TGTGCCAGCAGTGAATTGACCGGAGGAGCGGGGGGCCGATTTTCCTACAATGAGCAGTTCTTC.

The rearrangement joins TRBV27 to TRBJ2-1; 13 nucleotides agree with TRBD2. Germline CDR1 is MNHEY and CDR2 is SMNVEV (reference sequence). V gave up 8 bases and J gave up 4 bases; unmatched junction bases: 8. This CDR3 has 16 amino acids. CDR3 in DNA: TGTGCCAGCCGACCCCCGGGACTAGCGGGGTACAATGAGCAGTTCTTC. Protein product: CASRPPGLAGYNEQFF.

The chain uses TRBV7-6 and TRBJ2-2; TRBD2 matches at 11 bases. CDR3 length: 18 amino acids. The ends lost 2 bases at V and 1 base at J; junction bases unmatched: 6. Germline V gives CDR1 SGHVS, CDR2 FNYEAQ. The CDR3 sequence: CASSLWLAGGMNTGELFF. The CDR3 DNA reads TGTGCCAGCAGCTTATGGCTAGCGGGAGGAATGAACACCGGGGAGCTGTTTTTT.

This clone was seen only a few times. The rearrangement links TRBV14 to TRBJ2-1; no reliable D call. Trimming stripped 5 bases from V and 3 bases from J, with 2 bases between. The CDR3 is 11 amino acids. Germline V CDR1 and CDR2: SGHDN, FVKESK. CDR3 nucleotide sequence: TGTGCCAGCAGCTACTACAATGAGCAGTTCTTC. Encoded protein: CASSYYNEQFF.

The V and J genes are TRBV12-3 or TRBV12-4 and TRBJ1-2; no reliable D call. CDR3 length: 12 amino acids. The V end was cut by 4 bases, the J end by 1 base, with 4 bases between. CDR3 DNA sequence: TGTGCCAGCAGTTCCTTTAACTATGGCTACACCTTC. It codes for CASSSFNYGYTF.

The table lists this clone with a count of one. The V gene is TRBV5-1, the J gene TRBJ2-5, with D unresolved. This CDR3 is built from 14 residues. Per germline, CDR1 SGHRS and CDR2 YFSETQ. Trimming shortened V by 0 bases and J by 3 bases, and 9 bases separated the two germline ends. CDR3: CASSLAGHEETQYF. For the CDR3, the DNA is TGCGCCAGCAGCTTGGCTGGGCACGAAGAGACCCAGTACTTC.

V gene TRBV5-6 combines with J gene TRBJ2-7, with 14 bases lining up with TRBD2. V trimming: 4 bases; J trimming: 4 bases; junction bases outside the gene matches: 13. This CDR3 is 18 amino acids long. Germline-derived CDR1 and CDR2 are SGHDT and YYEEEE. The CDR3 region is CASSISGTSGRSRYEQYF. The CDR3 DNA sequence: TGTGCCAGCAGCATTTCCGGGACTAGCGGGAGAAGCAGGTACGAGCAGTACTTC.

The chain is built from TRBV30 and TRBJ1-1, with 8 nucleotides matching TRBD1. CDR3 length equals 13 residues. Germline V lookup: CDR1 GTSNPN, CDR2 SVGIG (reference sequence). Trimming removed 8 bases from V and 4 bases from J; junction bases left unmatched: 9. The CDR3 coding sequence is TGTGCCAGACGACAGGGGCGTAGCACTGAAGCTTTCTTT. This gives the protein CARRQGRSTEAFF.

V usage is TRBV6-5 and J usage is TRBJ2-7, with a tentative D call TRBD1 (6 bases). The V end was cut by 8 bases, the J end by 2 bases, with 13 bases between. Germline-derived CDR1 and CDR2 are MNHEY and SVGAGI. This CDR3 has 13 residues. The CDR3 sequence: CASAAGAAYEQYF. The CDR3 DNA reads TGTGCCAGCGCCGCAGGGGCTGCCTACGAGCAGTACTTC.

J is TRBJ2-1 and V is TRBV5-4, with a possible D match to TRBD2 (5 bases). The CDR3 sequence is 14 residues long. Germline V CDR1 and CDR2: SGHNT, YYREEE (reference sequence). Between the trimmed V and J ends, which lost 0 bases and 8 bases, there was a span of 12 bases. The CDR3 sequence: CASSLALATHEQFF. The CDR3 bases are TGTGCCAGCAGCTTGGCTTTAGCGACGCATGAGCAGTTCTTC.